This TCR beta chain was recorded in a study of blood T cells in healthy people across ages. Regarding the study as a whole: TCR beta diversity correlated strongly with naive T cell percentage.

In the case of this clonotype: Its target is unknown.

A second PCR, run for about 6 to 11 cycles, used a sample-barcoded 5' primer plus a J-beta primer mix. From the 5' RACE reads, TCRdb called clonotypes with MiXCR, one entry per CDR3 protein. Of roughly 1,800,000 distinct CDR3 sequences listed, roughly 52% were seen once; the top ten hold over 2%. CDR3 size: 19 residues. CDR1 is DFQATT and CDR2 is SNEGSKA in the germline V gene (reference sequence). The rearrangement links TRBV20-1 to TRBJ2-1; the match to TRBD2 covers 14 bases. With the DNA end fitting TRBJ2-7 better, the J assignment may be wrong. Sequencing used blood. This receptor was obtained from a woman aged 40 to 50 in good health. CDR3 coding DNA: TGCAGTGCCCATACCGGGACTAGCGGGAGATCGAGCTCCTACAATGAGCAGTACTTC. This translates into CSAHTGTSGRSSSYNEQYF.